This T cell receptor beta chain is drawn from a study of neoadjuvant anti-PD-1 for oral cavity cancer. As to time point: after neoadjuvant nivolumab, at surgical resection. Repertoires were generated with immunoSEQ multiplex PCR, while TCRdb's copy carries only in-frame clones and drops some. The table lists around 67,000 clones, around 85% of them singletons. Germline loops: CDR1 SGHDN, CDR2 FVKESK. V was shortened by 0 bases and J by 4 bases, with 10 bases between the two germline ends. This CDR3 has 14 amino acids. This sample comprised PBMCs, obtained after nivolumab (anti-PD-1) treatment. The TCR comes from a person between 35 and 79 years old with oral cavity squamous cell carcinoma. The chain carries TRBV14 and TRBJ2-7; weak D call: TRBD1 (5 bases). The DNA of the CDR3 is TGTGCCAGCAGCCAAGATCTAGGGGTTTACGAGCAGTACTTC. Amino acid sequence: CASSQDLGVYEQYF.